These 28 T cell receptor beta chains were all obtained from the same sample, sequenced in a study of OX40 agonist ivuxolimab in advanced cancers. The data were produced by immunoSEQ multiplex PCR, yet TCRdb's version contains in-frame clones alone and is incomplete. Of around 72,000 clones in the sample, 85% were seen once. Specimen: CD4+ or CD8+ T cells sorted from blood, collected in a trial of the OX40 agonist ivuxolimab. The receptors were gathered from an adult with an advanced solid tumor such as melanoma, head and neck, liver or kidney cancer.

V is TRBV7-9 and J is TRBJ2-3; the D call may be TRBD1 or TRBD2 (5 bases each). CDR3 size: 14 residues. V dropped 3 bases and J dropped 0 bases, with 7 bases sitting between them. Germline V lookup: CDR1 SEHNR, CDR2 FQNEAQ (reference sequence). The CDR3 protein is CASSFEGSTDTQYF. The CDR3 DNA reads TGTGCCAGCAGCTTCGAGGGGAGCACAGATACGCAGTATTTT. The full variable domain, with the rest looked up from reference TRBV7-9 and TRBJ2-3, is DTGVSQNPRHKITKRGQNVTFRCDPISEHNRLYWYRQTLGQGPEFLTYFQNEAQLEKSRLLSDRFSAERPKGSFSTLEIQRTEQGDSAMYLCASSFEGSTDTQYFGPGTRLTVL.

The rearrangement uses TRBV10-3 and TRBJ2-7; D unresolved. This CDR3 contains 14 residues. Germline V gene lookup returns CDR1 ENHRY and CDR2 SYGVKD. The V and J ends lost 8 bases and 2 bases respectively, with 16 bases between them. In DNA form, the CDR3 reads TGTGCCATCGCCATAGGAGAGCCTACCTACGAGCAGTACTTC. This encodes CAIAIGEPTYEQYF.

The genes are TRBV19 and TRBJ1-2; D possibly corresponds to TRBD1 (6 bases). This CDR3 region has 15 residues. The V gene's germline CDR1 is LNHDA and CDR2 SQIVND (reference sequence). Trimming removed 3 bases from V and 7 bases from J, with 18 bases in between. The CDR3 sequence: CASSIRRGGGAGYTF. The DNA for the CDR3 is TGTGCCAGTAGTATTCGAAGAGGAGGGGGAGCTGGCTACACCTTC.

This clone has only one observation. This chain connects TRBV5-1 to TRBJ1-6; TRBD1 matches 7 bases. Looked up from germline, CDR1 is SGHRS and CDR2 is YFSETQ. V dropped 0 bases and J dropped 7; count of bases not matched to a gene: 10. This CDR3 has 17 amino acids. CDR3 DNA: TGCGCCAGCAGCTTGGGGTGGACGACAGGGTCCAATTCACCCCTCCACTTT. Translated: CASSLGWTTGSNSPLHF.

The chain recombines TRBV19 with TRBJ2-3; 10 positions agree with TRBD1. V was clipped by 10 bases and J by 4 bases; unmatched bases: 8. Germline V lookup: CDR1 LNHDA, CDR2 SQIVND (reference sequence). This CDR3 spans 14 amino acids. CDR3 coding DNA: TGTGCCACTGAGACAGGGGGCAACGCAGATACGCAGTATTTT. It specifies CATETGGNADTQYF.

The rearrangement links TRBV13 to TRBJ1-1; no firm D call. Trimming removed 4 bases at V and 8 bases at J, with 11 bases between. The CDR3 length is 12 residues. Germline CDR1 and CDR2: PRHDT and FYEKMQ (reference sequence). The CDR3 here is CASSSRHHEAFF. The CDR3, as DNA: TGTGCCAGCAGCTCCCGACACCACGAAGCTTTCTTT.

The chain combines TRBV5-1 with TRBJ2-2; D uncertain. V lost 1 base to trimming and J lost 3 bases, with 10 bases between them. The CDR3 runs to 15 residues. CDR1 is SGHRS, CDR2 YFSETQ, per germline. Here the CDR3 reads CASSLSDGHTGELFF. CDR3 in DNA: TGCGCCAGCAGCTTGTCGGACGGACACACCGGGGAGCTGTTTTTT.

J is TRBJ2-5 and V is TRBV19; D gene ambiguous. This CDR3 is built from 13 residues. Trimming shortened V by 5 bases and J by 1 base, and 8 bases separated the two germline ends. Germline lookup yields CDR1 LNHDA and CDR2 SQIVND (reference sequence). The CDR3 DNA reads as TGTGCCAGTAGTGCGGCGGTCCAAGAGACCCAGTACTTC. Translated: CASSAAVQETQYF.

V usage is TRBV28 and J usage is TRBJ1-2; D gene unclear. V lost 2 bases and J lost 4, with 11 bases in between. Per the germline V gene, CDR1 is MDHEN and CDR2 is SYDVKM. The CDR3 spans 14 residues. In nucleotides, the CDR3 is TGTGCCAGCAGTTTACAGGCCGCCGTCTATGGCTACACCTTC. Translating gives CASSLQAAVYGYTF.

J is TRBJ1-5 and V is TRBV11-2, with D tentatively TRBD1 (6 bases). The CDR3 consists of 16 residues. Germline V CDR1 and CDR2: SGHAT, FQNNGV. Trimming stripped 5 bases from V and 7 bases from J, with 21 bases between. Here the CDR3 reads CASSPGGNRERQPQHF. The CDR3 region has the DNA TGTGCCAGCAGCCCTGGGGGAAACAGGGAGCGGCAGCCCCAGCATTTT. Supplemented by reference TRBV11-2 and TRBJ1-5, the full variable domain reads EAGVAQSPRYKIIEKRQSVAFWCNPISGHATLYWYQQILGQGPKLLIQFQNNGVVDDSQLPKDRFSAERLKGVDSTLKIQPAKLEDSAVYLCASSPGGNRERQPQHFGDGTRLSIL.

The chain carries TRBV7-9 and TRBJ1-2; maybe TRBD1 (5 bases). The CDR3 has 16 amino acids. CDR1 SEHNR and CDR2 FQNEAQ come from the germline V gene (reference sequence). V shed 5 bases and J shed 6 bases, with 22 bases lying between them. CDR3 in amino acids: CASSPSSPQGTNGYTF. The CDR3 DNA is TGTGCCAGCAGCCCGAGTTCGCCCCAGGGCACTAATGGCTACACCTTC.

V gene TRBV6-5 combines with J gene TRBJ2-5; TRBD1 matches at 10 bases. The germline V gene encodes CDR1 MNHEY and CDR2 SVGAGI. The CDR3 totals 14 residues. The junction had 1 base not matched to a gene; V was cut back by 5 bases and J by 1 base. CDR3 protein: CASSGDRGQETQYF. CDR3 in DNA: TGTGCCAGCAGTGGGGACAGGGGCCAAGAGACCCAGTACTTC.

This clone turned up a few times. The V call is TRBV6-1, the J call TRBJ2-7, with a possible D match to TRBD1 (5 bases). The CDR3 sequence is 13 residues long. Germline loops: CDR1 MNHNS, CDR2 SASEGT. V gave up 4 bases and J gave up 5 bases, with 12 bases separating them. Here the CDR3 reads CASSVAGFNEQYF. The CDR3 DNA reads as TGTGCCAGCAGTGTCGCAGGGTTCAACGAGCAGTACTTC.

The chain is built from TRBV15 and TRBJ2-2; either TRBD1 or TRBD2 may supply D (5 bases each). The CDR3 extends over 14 amino acids. Trimming shortened V by 0 bases and J by 7 bases, and 9 bases separated the two germline ends. Germline CDR1 LNHNV, CDR2 YYDKDF (reference sequence). Written as DNA, the CDR3 is TGTGCCACCAGCAGAGATGGGGGTATCGGGGAGCTGTTTTTT. Translated: CATSRDGGIGELFF.

V and J are TRBV5-1 and TRBJ2-5, with 7 bases identical to TRBD2. The J call may be faulty, since TRBJ2-7 better matches the DNA end. Germline CDR1 is SGHRS and CDR2 is YFSETQ. The CDR3 loop spans 16 amino acids. The CDR3 region has the DNA TGCGCCAGCAGCCGGCACCTTGGGAGGGTGACCTACGAGCAGTACTTC. Residues: CASSRHLGRVTYEQYF.

The chain is built from TRBV6-1 and TRBJ2-3, with 9 bases identical to TRBD1. After removal of 6 bases from V and 0 bases from J, the junction contained 4 bases not matched to a gene. The CDR3 has 15 residues. Germline values: CDR1 MNHNS, CDR2 SASEGT. CDR3 DNA: TGTGCCAGCAGGCGACAGGGGGTTAGCACAGATACGCAGTATTTT. It encodes CASRRQGVSTDTQYF.

Points on this clone: Other DNA variants within this sample encode the same CDR3. V gene TRBV6-5 combines with J gene TRBJ2-5; TRBD2 matches 8 bases. Per germline, CDR1 MNHEY and CDR2 SVGAGI. V lost 3 bases to trimming and J lost 5 bases; unmatched junction nucleotides: 2. The CDR3 runs to 13 residues. The CDR3 region has the DNA TGTGCCAGCAGTTATAGCGGGAAGGAGACCCAGTACTTC. Protein: CASSYSGKETQYF.

The CDR3 DNA reads as TGTGCCAGTAGTGTGACAGCTAGGGAGGAAGCTTTCTTT. Translation gives CASSVTAREEAFF. The rearrangement links TRBV19 to TRBJ1-1; tentatively, D is TRBD1 (5 bases). CDR1 LNHDA and CDR2 SQIVND come from the germline V gene (reference sequence). The germline V and J ends were trimmed by 5 bases and 8 bases, with 15 bases remaining between them. The CDR3 is 13 residues long.

The chain uses TRBV29-1 and TRBJ2-7; tentatively, D is TRBD1 or TRBD2 (7 bases each). The V end was cut by 2 bases, the J end by 5 bases, with 16 bases between. From germline, CDR1 is SQVTM and CDR2 ANQGSEA. The CDR3 spans 14 residues. CDR3 sequence (DNA): TGCAGCGTTGAAAGTGGGGAGGGGGCGGACGAGCAGTACTTC. Translated, it gives CSVESGEGADEQYF.

This clone was observed once. The chain uses TRBV7-9 and TRBJ2-1; TRBD2 agrees at 7 bases. V trimming: 1 base; J trimming: 8 bases; junction bases outside the gene matches: 11. CDR3 size: 16 residues. From germline, CDR1 is SEHNR and CDR2 FQNEAQ (reference sequence). CDR3 DNA sequence: TGTGCCAGCAGCTTAGATCTGCCTAGCGGACGGGATGAGCAGTTCTTC. Its protein is CASSLDLPSGRDEQFF.

This clone appeared a single time. The chain joins TRBV25-1 to TRBJ2-7; 7 bases match TRBD1. The CDR3 runs to 14 residues. V shed 6 bases and J 5 bases; nucleotides not matched to a gene: 10. CDR1 is MGHDK, CDR2 SYGVNS, per germline. The CDR3 is CASRGETGTHEQYF. In nucleotides, the CDR3 is TGTGCCAGCAGGGGAGAGACAGGGACCCACGAGCAGTACTTC.

The chain links TRBV5-6 to TRBJ1-5; D perhaps matches TRBD1 (6 bases). Germline V gene sequence: CDR1 SGHDT, CDR2 YYEEEE. V was pared by 1 base and J by 6 bases, with 8 bases between. This CDR3 has 13 residues. The CDR3 DNA sequence: TGTGCCAGCAGCTTGTACAGGGCTCAGCCCCAGCATTTT. Its translation: CASSLYRAQPQHF.

The gene calls are TRBV10-1 and TRBJ2-1; 11 nucleotides agree with TRBD2. V gave up 3 bases and J gave up 4 bases; unmatched junction bases: 5. From germline, CDR1 is WNHNN and CDR2 SYGVQD (reference sequence). This CDR3 comprises 16 residues. CDR3 loop: CASSDPTSGTYNEQFF. CDR3 in DNA: TGCGCCAGCAGTGATCCGACTAGCGGGACATACAATGAGCAGTTCTTC.

V is TRBV7-9 and J is TRBJ1-1; D is uncertain. Germline CDR1 and CDR2: SEHNR and FQNEAQ (reference sequence). The CDR3 sequence is 13 residues long. Trimming shortened V by 1 base and J by 9 bases, and 12 bases separated the two germline ends. Written as DNA, the CDR3 is TGTGCCAGCAGCTTAGATCCGGGTCGAAAAGCTTTCTTT. Amino acid sequence: CASSLDPGRKAFF.

The chain recombines TRBV2 with TRBJ2-2; maybe TRBD1 (5 bases). Germline V CDR1 and CDR2: SNHLY, FYNNEI. Trimming took off 1 base at V and 4 bases at J, with 10 bases between the two ends. The CDR3 sequence is 15 residues long. Here the CDR3 reads CASSEGAGPTGELFF. The CDR3 DNA reads TGTGCCAGCAGTGAAGGGGCAGGGCCCACCGGGGAGCTGTTTTTT.

The chain combines TRBV6-1 with TRBJ2-5; the D gene is possibly TRBD1 (6 bases). The CDR3 length is 16 residues. Deletions cut 4 bases from V and 1 base from J, with 16 bases between. From germline, CDR1 is MNHNS and CDR2 SASEGT. This CDR3 reads CASSAPDSGGQETQYF. The CDR3 coding sequence is TGTGCCAGCAGTGCCCCGGACAGTGGGGGCCAAGAGACCCAGTACTTC.

The chain recombines TRBV29-1 with TRBJ1-1; no clear D gene. This CDR3 region has 14 residues. Germline V lookup: CDR1 SQVTM, CDR2 ANQGSEA. Trimming pared 1 base from V and 1 base from J, leaving 10 bases between. This chain's CDR3 is CSVEGGGWNTEAFF. In DNA form, the CDR3 reads TGCAGCGTTGAAGGGGGAGGTTGGAACACTGAAGCTTTCTTT.

The genes are TRBV27 and TRBJ1-1, with D unclear. CDR3 size: 15 residues. V was cut by 3 bases and J by 0 bases, with 11 bases left in between. CDR1 and CDR2 (germline): MNHEY, SMNVEV (reference sequence). This CDR3 is CASSFYGRMNTEAFF. Here the CDR3 DNA reads TGTGCCAGCAGTTTTTATGGCAGGATGAACACTGAAGCTTTCTTT.